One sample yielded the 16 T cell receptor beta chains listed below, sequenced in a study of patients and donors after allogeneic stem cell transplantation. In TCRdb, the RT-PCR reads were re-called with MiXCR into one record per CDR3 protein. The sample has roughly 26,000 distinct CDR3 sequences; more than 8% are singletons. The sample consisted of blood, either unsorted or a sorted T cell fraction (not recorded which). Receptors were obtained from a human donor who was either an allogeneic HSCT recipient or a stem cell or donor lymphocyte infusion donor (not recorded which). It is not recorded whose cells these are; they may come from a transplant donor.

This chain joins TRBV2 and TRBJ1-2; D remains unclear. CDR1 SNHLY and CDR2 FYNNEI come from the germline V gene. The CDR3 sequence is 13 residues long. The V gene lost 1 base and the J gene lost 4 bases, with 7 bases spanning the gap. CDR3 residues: CASSEVRSYGYTF. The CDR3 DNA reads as TGTGCCAGCAGTGAAGTGAGATCCTATGGCTACACCTTC.

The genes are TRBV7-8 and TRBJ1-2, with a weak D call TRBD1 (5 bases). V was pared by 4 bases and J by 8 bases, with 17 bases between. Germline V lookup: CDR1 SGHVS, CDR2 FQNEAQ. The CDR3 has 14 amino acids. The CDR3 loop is CASSSGGGIRGYTF. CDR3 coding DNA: TGTGCCAGCAGCTCGGGGGGGGGTATTAGGGGCTACACCTTC.

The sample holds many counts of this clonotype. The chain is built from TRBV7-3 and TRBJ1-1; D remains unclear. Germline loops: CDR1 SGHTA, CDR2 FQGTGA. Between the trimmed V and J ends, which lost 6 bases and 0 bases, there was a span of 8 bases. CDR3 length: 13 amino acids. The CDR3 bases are TGTGCCAGCAGGCAGAACATGAACACTGAAGCTTTCTTT. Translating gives CASRQNMNTEAFF.

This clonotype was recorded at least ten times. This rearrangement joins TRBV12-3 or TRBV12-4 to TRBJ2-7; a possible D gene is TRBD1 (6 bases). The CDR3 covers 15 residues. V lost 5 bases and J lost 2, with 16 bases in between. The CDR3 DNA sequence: TGTGCCAGCAGTACCTCCAGGGGCTGGACCTACGAGCAGTACTTC. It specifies CASSTSRGWTYEQYF.

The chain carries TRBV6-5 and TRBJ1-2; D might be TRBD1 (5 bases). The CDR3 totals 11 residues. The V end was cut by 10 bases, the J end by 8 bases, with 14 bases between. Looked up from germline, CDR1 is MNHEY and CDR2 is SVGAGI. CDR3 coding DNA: TGTGCCACCGACTCAGAGGGGGGCTACACCTTC. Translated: CATDSEGGYTF.

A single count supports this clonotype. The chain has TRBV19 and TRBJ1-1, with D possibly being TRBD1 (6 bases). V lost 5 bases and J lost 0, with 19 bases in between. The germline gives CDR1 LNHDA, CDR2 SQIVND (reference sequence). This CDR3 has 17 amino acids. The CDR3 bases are TGTGCCAGTAGTTTGGCAGGGGCCCGCGGGGTGAACACTGAAGCTTTCTTT. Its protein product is CASSLAGARGVNTEAFF.

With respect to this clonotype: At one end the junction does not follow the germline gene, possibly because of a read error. As DNA, the CDR3 is TGTGCCAGCAGTTTAGTCAGGACAGGTCTCTCCTGTGAGCAGTACTTC. Residues: CASSLVRTGLSCEQYF. V gene TRBV13 combines with J gene TRBJ2-7; the match to TRBD1 covers 7 bases. In germline, CDR1 is PRHDT, CDR2 FYEKMQ (reference sequence). This CDR3 is 16 amino acids long.

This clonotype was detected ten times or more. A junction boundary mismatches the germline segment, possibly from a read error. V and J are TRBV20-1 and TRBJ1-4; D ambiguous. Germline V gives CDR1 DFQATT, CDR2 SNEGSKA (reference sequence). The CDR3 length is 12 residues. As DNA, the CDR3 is TGCAGTGCGAGAGGCCCGAATGAAAAACTGTTTTTT. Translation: CSARGPNEKLFF.

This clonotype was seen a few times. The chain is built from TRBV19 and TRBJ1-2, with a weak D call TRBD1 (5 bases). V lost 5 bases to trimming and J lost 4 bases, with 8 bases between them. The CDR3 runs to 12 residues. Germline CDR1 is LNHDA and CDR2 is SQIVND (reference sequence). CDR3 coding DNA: TGTGCCAGTAGTCACAGGTCCTATGGCTACACCTTC. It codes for CASSHRSYGYTF.

CDR3 region: CASSPTLAEAYEQYF. DNA for the CDR3: TGTGCCAGCTCACCAACACTAGCGGAAGCCTACGAGCAGTACTTC. The genes are TRBV18 and TRBJ2-7, with TRBD2 matching 8 bases. The CDR3 loop spans 15 amino acids. Per the germline V gene, CDR1 is KGHSH and CDR2 is LQKENI. V was pared by 2 bases and J by 2 bases, with 5 bases of the junction left unmatched.

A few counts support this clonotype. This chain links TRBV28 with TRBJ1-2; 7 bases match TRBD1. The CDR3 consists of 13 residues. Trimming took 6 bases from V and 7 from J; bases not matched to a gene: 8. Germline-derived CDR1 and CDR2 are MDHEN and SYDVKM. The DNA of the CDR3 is TGTGCCAGCAGGGAGGGGGCGGGGGGTGGCTACACCTTC. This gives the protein CASREGAGGGYTF.

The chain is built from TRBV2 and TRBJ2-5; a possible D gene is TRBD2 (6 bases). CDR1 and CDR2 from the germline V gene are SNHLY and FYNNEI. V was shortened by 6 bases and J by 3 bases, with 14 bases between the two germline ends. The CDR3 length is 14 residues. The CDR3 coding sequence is TGTGCCAGCAGCCCGGACTACTGGGAAGAGACCCAGTACTTC. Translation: CASSPDYWEETQYF.

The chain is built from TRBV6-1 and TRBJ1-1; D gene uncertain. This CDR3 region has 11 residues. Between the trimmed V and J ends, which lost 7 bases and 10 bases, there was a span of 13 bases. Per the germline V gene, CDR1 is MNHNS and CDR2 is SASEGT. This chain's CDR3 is CASKTPGAAFF. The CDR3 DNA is TGTGCCAGCAAGACCCCAGGAGCAGCTTTCTTT.

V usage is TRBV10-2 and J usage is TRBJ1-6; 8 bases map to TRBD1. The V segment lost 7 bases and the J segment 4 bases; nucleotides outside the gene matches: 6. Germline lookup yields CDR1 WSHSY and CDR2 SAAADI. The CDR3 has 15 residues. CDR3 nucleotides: TGCGCCAGCATTCCAGGGGGCGAATATAATTCACCCCTCCACTTT. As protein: CASIPGGEYNSPLHF.

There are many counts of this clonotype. The CDR3 nucleotides read TGCAGTGGGAATGGACGGACTAGCGGCACAGATACGCAGTATTTT. Its translation: CSGNGRTSGTDTQYF. The chain joins TRBV20-1 to TRBJ2-3; 9 bases line up with TRBD2. Germline V gives CDR1 DFQATT, CDR2 SNEGSKA (reference sequence). The CDR3 has 15 amino acids. V lost 7 bases and J lost 1; bases outside the gene matches: 9.

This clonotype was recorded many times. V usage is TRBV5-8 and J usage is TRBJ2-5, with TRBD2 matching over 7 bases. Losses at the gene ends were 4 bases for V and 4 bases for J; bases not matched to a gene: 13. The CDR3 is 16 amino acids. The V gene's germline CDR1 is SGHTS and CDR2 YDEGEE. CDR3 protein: CASSLSGTGEGETQYF. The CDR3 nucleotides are TGTGCCAGCAGCCTCTCTGGGACCGGGGAGGGAGAGACCCAGTACTTC.